This T cell receptor beta chain was recovered during a study of OX40 agonist ivuxolimab in advanced cancers. Across the whole study: Three patients responded partially, comprising one with hepatocellular carcinoma and two with cutaneous melanoma. Findings of the study overall: At 0.1 to 3.0 mg/kg and by week 6, clonal expansion occurred in CD4+ and CD8+ blood T cells.

Profiled with immunoSEQ multiplex PCR; TCRdb holds only in-frame clones, not every one. The sample comprises roughly 100,000 clones, nearly 90% of which are singletons, and around 0.15% rests with the top ten. This clone was seen a few times. Its specificity is not known. Germline V lookup: CDR1 MGHRA, CDR2 YSYEKL. The CDR3 totals 15 residues. Trimming removed 2 bases at V and 2 bases at J, with 12 bases between. The chain has TRBV4-1 and TRBJ1-1; D gene uncertain. The specimen was CD4+ or CD8+ T cells sorted from blood, collected in a trial of the OX40 agonist ivuxolimab. The source of this sequence is an adult with an advanced solid tumor such as melanoma, head and neck, liver or kidney cancer. The CDR3 DNA is TGCGCCAGCAGCCAAACACGGGTTTCCAACACTGAAGCTTTCTTT. Its translation is CASSQTRVSNTEAFF.